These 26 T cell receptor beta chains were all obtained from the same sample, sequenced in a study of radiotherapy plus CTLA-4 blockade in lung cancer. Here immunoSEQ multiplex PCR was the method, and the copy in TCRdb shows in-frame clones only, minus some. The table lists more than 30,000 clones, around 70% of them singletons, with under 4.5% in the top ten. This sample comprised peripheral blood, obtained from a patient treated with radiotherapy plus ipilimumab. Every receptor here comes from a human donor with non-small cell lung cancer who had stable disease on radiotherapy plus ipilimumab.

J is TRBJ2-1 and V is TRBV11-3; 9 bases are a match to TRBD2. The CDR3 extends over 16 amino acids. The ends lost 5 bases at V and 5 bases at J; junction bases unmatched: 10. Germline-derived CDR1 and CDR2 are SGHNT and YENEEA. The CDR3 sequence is CASSLLGLAGNNEQFF. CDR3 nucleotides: TGTGCCAGCAGCCTCCTCGGGCTAGCGGGAAACAATGAGCAGTTCTTC. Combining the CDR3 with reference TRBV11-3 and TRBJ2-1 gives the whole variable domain EAGVVQSPRYKIIEKKQPVAFWCNPISGHNTLYWYLQNLGQGPELLIRYENEEAVDDSQLPKDRFSAERLKGVDSTLKIQPAELGDSAVYLCASSLLGLAGNNEQFFGPGTRLTVL.

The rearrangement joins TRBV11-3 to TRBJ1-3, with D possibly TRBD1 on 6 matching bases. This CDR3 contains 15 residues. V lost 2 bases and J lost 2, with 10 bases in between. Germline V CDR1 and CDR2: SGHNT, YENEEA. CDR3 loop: CASSLNGQPGNTIYF. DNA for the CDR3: TGTGCCAGCAGCTTAAATGGACAGCCTGGAAACACCATATATTTT.

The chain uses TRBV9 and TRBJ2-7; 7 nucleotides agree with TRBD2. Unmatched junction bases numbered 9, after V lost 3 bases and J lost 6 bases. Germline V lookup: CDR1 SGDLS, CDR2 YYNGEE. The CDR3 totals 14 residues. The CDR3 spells CASSAIGTIGEQYF. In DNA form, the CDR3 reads TGTGCCAGCAGCGCGATAGGGACTATAGGCGAGCAGTACTTC.

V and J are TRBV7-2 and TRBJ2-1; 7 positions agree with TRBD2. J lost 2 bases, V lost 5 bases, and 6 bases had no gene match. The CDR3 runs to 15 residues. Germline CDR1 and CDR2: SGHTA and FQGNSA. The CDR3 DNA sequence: TGTGCCAGCAGCCCGAGCGGGATTGCCTACAATGAGCAGTTCTTC. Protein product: CASSPSGIAYNEQFF.

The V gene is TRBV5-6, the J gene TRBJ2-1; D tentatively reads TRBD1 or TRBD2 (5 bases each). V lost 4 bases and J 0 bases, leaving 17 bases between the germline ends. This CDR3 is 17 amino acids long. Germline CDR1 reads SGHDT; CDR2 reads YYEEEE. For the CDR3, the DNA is TGTGCCAGCAGCCAAGTGGGGGTCCGGAGCTCCTACAATGAGCAGTTCTTC. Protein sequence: CASSQVGVRSSYNEQFF.

The CDR3, as DNA: TGTGCCAGCCTTCGACAGGGACGGTCTGATACGCAGTATTTT. Residues: CASLRQGRSDTQYF. V and J are TRBV6-1 and TRBJ2-3; 7 bases are a match to TRBD1. Germline CDR1 MNHNS, CDR2 SASEGT. Trimming at V came to 8 bases and at J to 6 bases, leaving 11 bases not matched to a gene. CDR3 length equals 14 residues.

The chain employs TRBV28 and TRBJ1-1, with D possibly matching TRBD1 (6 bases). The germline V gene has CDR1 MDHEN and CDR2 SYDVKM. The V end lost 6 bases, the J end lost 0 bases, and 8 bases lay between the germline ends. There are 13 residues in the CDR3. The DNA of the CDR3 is TGTGCCAGCAGAGACAGGTTGAACACTGAAGCTTTCTTT. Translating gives CASRDRLNTEAFF.

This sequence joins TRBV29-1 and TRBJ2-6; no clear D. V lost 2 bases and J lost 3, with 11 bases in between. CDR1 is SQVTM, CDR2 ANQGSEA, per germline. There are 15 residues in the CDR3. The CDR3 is CSVESGSDGANVLTF. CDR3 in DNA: TGCAGCGTTGAATCTGGGTCTGATGGGGCCAACGTCCTGACTTTC. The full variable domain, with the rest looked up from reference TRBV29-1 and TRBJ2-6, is SAVISQKPSRDICQRGTSLTIQCQVDSQVTMMFWYRQQPGQSLTLIATANQGSEATYESGFVIDKFPISRPNLTFSTLTVSNMSPEDSSIYLCSVESGSDGANVLTFGAGSRLTVL.

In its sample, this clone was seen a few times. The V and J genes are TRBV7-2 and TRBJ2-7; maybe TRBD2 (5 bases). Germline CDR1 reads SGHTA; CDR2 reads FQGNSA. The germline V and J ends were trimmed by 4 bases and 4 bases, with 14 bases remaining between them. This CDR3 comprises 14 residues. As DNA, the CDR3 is TGTGCCAGCAGCTCAAAATTTAGCGCGTACGAGCAGTACTTC. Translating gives CASSSKFSAYEQYF.

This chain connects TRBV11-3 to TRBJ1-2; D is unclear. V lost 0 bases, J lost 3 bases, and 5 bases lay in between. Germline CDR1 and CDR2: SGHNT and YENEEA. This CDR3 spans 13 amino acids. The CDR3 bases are TGTGCCAGCAGCTTAGACAGCTACTATGGCTACACCTTC. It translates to CASSLDSYYGYTF.

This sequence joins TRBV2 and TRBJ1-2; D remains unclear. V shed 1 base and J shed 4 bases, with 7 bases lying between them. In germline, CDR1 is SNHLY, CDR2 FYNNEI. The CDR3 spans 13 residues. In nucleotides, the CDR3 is TGTGCCAGCAGTGAAGAGTTCGGCTATGGCTACACCTTC. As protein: CASSEEFGYGYTF.

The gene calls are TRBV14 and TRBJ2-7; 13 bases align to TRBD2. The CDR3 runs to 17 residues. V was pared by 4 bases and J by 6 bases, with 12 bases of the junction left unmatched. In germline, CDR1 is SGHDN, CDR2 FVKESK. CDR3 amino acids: CASSRRLAGGSGVEQYF. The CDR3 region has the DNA TGTGCCAGCAGCCGTCGACTAGCGGGAGGTTCTGGTGTCGAGCAGTACTTC. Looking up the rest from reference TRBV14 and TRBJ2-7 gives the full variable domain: EAGVTQFPSHSVIEKGQTVTLRCDPISGHDNLYWYRRVMGKEIKFLLHFVKESKQDESGMPNNRFLAERTGGTYSTLKVQPAELEDSGVYFCASSRRLAGGSGVEQYFGPGTRLTVT.

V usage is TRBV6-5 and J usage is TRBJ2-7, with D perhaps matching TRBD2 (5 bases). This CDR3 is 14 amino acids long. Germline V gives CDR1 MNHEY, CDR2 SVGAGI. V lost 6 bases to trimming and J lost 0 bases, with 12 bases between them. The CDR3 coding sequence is TGTGCCAGCAGGGGTAGCGCAAACTCCTACGAGCAGTACTTC. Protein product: CASRGSANSYEQYF.

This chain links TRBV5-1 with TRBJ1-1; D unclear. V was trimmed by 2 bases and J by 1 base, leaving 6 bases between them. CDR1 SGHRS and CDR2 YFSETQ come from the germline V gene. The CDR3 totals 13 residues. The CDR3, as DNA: TGCGCCAGCAGCTTTGCGGGGAACACTGAAGCTTTCTTT. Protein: CASSFAGNTEAFF.

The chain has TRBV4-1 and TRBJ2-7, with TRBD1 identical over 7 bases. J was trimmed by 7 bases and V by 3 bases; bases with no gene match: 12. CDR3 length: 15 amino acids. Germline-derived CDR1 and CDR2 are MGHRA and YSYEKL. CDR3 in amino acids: CASSQPGQREREQYF. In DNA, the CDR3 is TGCGCCAGCAGCCAGCCGGGACAGAGGGAGAGGGAGCAGTACTTC.

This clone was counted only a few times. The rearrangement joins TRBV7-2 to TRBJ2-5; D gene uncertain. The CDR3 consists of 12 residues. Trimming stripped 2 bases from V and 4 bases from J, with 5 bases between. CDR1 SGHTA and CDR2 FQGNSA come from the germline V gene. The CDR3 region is CASSLPGETQYF. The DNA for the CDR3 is TGTGCCAGCAGCTTACCGGGAGAGACCCAGTACTTC.

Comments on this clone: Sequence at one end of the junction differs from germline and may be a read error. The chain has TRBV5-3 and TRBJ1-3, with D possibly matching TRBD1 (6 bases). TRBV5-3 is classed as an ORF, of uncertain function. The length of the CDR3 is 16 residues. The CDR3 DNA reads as TGTGCCAAAAGCTTGGCGGGACATAACTCTGGAAACACCATATATTTT. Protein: CAKSLAGHNSGNTIYF.

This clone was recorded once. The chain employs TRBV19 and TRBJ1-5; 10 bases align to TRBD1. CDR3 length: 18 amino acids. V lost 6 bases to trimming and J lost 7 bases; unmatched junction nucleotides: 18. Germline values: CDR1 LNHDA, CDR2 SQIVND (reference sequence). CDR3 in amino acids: CASSHMGAGTGVRQPQHF. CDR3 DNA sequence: TGTGCCAGTAGCCATATGGGGGCTGGGACAGGGGTCCGGCAGCCCCAGCATTTT. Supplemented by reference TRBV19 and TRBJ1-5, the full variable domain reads DGGITQSPKYLFRKEGQNVTLSCEQNLNHDAMYWYRQDPGQGLRLIYYSQIVNDFQKGDIAEGYSVSREKKESFPLTVTSAQKNPTAFYLCASSHMGAGTGVRQPQHFGDGTRLSIL.

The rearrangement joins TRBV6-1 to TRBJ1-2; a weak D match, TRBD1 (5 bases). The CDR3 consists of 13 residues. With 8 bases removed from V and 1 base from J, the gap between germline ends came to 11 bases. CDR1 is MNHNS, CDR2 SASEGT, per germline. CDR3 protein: CASASGINYGYTF. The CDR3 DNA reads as TGTGCCAGCGCGTCAGGGATTAACTATGGCTACACCTTC.

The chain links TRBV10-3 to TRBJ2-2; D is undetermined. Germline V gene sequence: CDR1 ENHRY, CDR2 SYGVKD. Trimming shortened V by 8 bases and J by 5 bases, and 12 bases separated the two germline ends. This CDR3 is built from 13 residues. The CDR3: CAIGRRRTGELFF. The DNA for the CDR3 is TGTGCCATCGGGCGACGGAGAACCGGGGAGCTGTTTTTT.

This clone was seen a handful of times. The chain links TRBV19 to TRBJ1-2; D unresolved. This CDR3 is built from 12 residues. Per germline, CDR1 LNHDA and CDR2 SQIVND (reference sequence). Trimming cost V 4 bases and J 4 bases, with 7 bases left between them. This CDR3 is CASSRLTYGYTF. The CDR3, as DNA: TGTGCCAGTAGTAGGTTGACCTATGGCTACACCTTC.

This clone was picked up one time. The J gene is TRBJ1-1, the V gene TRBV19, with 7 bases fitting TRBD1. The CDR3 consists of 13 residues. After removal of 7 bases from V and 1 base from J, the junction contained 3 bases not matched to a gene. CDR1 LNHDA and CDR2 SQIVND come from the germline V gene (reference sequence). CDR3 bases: TGTGCCAGTATCCGACAGGGGAACACTGAAGCTTTCTTT. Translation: CASIRQGNTEAFF.

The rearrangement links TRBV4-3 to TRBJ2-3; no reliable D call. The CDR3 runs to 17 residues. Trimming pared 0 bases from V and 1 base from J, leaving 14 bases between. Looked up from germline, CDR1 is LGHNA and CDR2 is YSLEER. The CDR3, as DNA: TGCGCCAGCAGCCAAGATGTCGCAGGATGGGGCACAGATACGCAGTATTTT. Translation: CASSQDVAGWGTDTQYF.

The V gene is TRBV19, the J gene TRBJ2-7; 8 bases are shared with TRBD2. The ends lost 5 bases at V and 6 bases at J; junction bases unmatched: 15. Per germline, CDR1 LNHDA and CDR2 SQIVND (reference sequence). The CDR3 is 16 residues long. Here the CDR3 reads CASSPLAVRRMGEQYF. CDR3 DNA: TGTGCCAGTAGTCCACTAGCGGTTCGCAGGATGGGCGAGCAGTACTTC.

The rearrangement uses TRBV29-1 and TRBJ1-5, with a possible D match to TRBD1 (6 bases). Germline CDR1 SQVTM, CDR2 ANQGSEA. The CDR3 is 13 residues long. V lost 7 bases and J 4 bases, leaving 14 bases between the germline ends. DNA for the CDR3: TGCAGCGGGGGTCAGGGGCTGAATCAGCCCCAGCATTTT. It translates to CSGGQGLNQPQHF.

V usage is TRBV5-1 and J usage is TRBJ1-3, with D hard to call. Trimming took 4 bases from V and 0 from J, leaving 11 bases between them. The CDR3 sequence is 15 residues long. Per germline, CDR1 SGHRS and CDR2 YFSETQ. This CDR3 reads CASSAGVGSGNTIYF. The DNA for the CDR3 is TGCGCCAGCAGCGCTGGTGTAGGCTCTGGAAACACCATATATTTT.